The source of this T cell receptor (beta chain) is a study of cytomegalovirus exposure and HLA in healthy donors. In the study overall: From some 180 million T cells, an earlier analysis saw 110 million or so unique TCR beta sequences. Study outcomes and limitations: Per a prior analysis, the majority of TCR beta V segments were productive roughly 90% or roughly 30% of the time. Sequencing depth across donors, presence/absence analyses assumed, was roughly uniform. Cytomegalovirus-associated status was assigned to 150 to 200 TCR beta chains.

The PCR employed 60 Vbeta primers together with 13 Jbeta primers. Only in-frame clones appear in the TCRdb table, and some are missing; sequencing was by immunoSEQ multiplex PCR. The sample contains some 180,000 clones, about four fifths of which appear only once. Comments on this clone: No antigen is known for it.

The sample consisted of PBMCs. The TCR sequence derives from a woman in her 30s in good health and CMV-seronegative.

CDR3 sequence reads: CASSPSGTGDDEQYF. The CDR3 region has the DNA TGTGCCAGCAGCCCTTCCGGGACAGGGGACGACGAGCAGTACTTC. The rearrangement links TRBV9 to TRBJ2-7, with TRBD1 matching over 10 bases. Per germline, CDR1 SGDLS and CDR2 YYNGEE. CDR3 size: 15 residues. The J segment lost 5 bases and the V segment lost 4 bases, leaving 9 bases of the junction unmatched.